The entry that follows covers one T cell receptor (beta chain) sequence. Its antigen is not known. Per the germline V gene, CDR1 is SGHTS and CDR2 is YDEGEE. Trimming left V 0 bases short and J 8 bases short, with 9 bases between. The CDR3 has 13 residues. The sample comes from a study of graft-versus-host responses after intestinal transplantation. On the study more broadly: Recipients got multivisceral, liver-intestinal, or isolated intestinal transplants. Study outcomes and limitations: Some GvH clones were seen earlier in gut or blood, suggesting intestinal origin.

Using immunoSEQ multiplex PCR, the repertoire was profiled, and TCRdb retains in-frame clones only, with some absent. Counted here are around 88,000 clones, 75% to 90% occurring once; the ten biggest clones make up about 17%. This receptor was identified in a human donor who received an intestinal transplant. The specimen was unstimulated CD8+ T cells sorted from spleen or lymph node cells, collected before intestinal transplant. The rearrangement links TRBV5-8 to TRBJ2-1, with D perhaps TRBD2 (5 bases). The CDR3 sequence is CASSLGVGDEQFF. CDR3 bases: TGTGCCAGCAGCTTGGGGGTCGGGGATGAGCAGTTCTTC.